The present entry profiles one T cell receptor beta chain with its context. Its specificity is unknown. This CDR3 region has 14 residues. In germline, CDR1 is MGHRA, CDR2 YSYEKL. The V and J ends lost 1 base and 0 bases respectively, with 4 bases between them. These data come from a study of yellow fever vaccine responses in identical twins. Study-wide findings and caveats: Convergence reportedly seemed to mark part of the twins' vaccine T cell response, with personalization marking the rest.

TCRdb itself ran the RT-PCR reads through MiXCR, one entry per CDR3 protein. The table lists approximately 17,000 distinct CDR3 sequences, approximately 71% of them singletons. The chain has TRBV4-1 and TRBJ1-5; D is unclear. Specimen: T cells from blood (PBMCs), unsorted or a sorted subset (not recorded which), collected before or after yellow fever vaccination (not recorded which). The receptor was isolated from a woman between 18 and 29 years old who received the yellow fever vaccine. The CDR3 coding sequence is TGCGCCAGCAGCCAAGGATATAGCAATCAGCCCCAGCATTTT. It is translated as CASSQGYSNQPQHF.